The clone carrying this T cell receptor (beta chain) was seen at least ten times. TCR beta CDR3 regions were amplified from RNA. During a first-round RT-PCR of the TCR CDR3, the HTBI primer set was used. In TCRdb, the multiplex PCR reads were re-called with MiXCR into one record per CDR3 protein. This sample has approximately 710,000 distinct CDR3 sequences, with 17% found just once. This entry is derived from a study of T cells in Graves' hyperthyroidism and ophthalmopathy. Germline V gives CDR1 SGHAT, CDR2 FQNNGV. V trimming: 1 base; J trimming: 7 bases; junction bases outside the gene matches: 10. The CDR3 loop spans 16 amino acids.

This receptor was obtained from a man aged 50 or older with Graves' hyperthyroidism. The chain employs TRBV11-2 and TRBJ2-1; 7 bases line up with TRBD2. The sample was blood. The DNA for the CDR3 is TGTGCCAGCAGCTTAGTTGAGGGAGGGCCTTGGAATGAGCAGTTCTTC. Translated: CASSLVEGGPWNEQFF.